A single sample is the source of the 24 T cell receptor beta chains below, sequenced in a study of cytomegalovirus exposure and HLA in healthy donors. 13 Jbeta primers and 60 Vbeta primers were used for the PCR. TCRdb keeps only in-frame clones here, not all; method: immunoSEQ multiplex PCR. The repertoire holds 150,000 to 200,000 clones, with about 79% as singletons. Sequenced input: PBMCs. Source of these receptors: a woman aged 50 to 60 in good health and CMV-seronegative.

The chain has TRBV28 and TRBJ1-4; the D gene is possibly TRBD1 (5 bases). The CDR3 loop spans 14 amino acids. Germline V CDR1 and CDR2: MDHEN, SYDVKM. Trimming pared 6 bases from V and 0 bases from J, leaving 8 bases between. Here the CDR3 DNA reads TGTGCCAGCAGCCGACAGCCAACTAATGAAAAACTGTTTTTT. It encodes CASSRQPTNEKLFF. Using reference TRBV28 and TRBJ1-4 for the parts outside the CDR3, the full variable domain is DVKVTQSSRYLVKRTGEKVFLECVQDMDHENMFWYRQDPGLGLRLIYFSYDVKMKEKGDIPEGYSVSREKKERFSLILESASTNQTSMYLCASSRQPTNEKLFFGSGTQLSVL.

In this sample, this clone turned up a few times. V gene TRBV4-3 combines with J gene TRBJ2-7; the D is unclear. V lost 4 bases, J lost 0 bases, and 16 bases lay in between. This CDR3 comprises 16 residues. Per the germline V gene, CDR1 is LGHNA and CDR2 is YSLEER. The chain's CDR3 is CASSRLVGRASYEQYF. CDR3 DNA: TGCGCCAGCAGCCGTTTGGTGGGCAGAGCCTCCTACGAGCAGTACTTC.

The chain employs TRBV27 and TRBJ2-7; 8 positions match TRBD1. With V trimmed by 7 bases and J by 2 bases, 10 bases remained unmatched. Germline assignment: CDR1 MNHEY and CDR2 SMNVEV (reference sequence). The CDR3 sequence is 15 residues long. The CDR3 nucleotides are TGTGCCAGCACGGGGTGGACAGGGCTCACCTACGAGCAGTACTTC. As protein: CASTGWTGLTYEQYF.

Regarding this clone: The junction and the germline gene differ at one end; a read error may be behind it. V gene TRBV7-9 combines with J gene TRBJ2-5, with 13 bases fitting TRBD2. The CDR3 has 16 amino acids. Germline CDR1 is SEHNR and CDR2 is FQNEAQ (reference sequence). The CDR3, as DNA: TGTTCCAGCAGCCGGGGACTAGCGGGACTCCAAGAGACCCAGTACTTC. This sequence encodes CSSSRGLAGLQETQYF.

The chain links TRBV29-1 to TRBJ2-7; 7 bases match TRBD1. CDR3 size: 13 residues. The trim removed 2 bases at V and 3 bases at J, leaving 4 bases unmatched. The germline gives CDR1 SQVTM, CDR2 ANQGSEA. CDR3 DNA: TGCAGCGTTGAATTTCGACAGGGCTACGAGCAGTACTTC. Amino acids: CSVEFRQGYEQYF.

This rearrangement joins TRBV6-5 to TRBJ1-5; D might be TRBD1 (5 bases). This CDR3 comprises 16 residues. Germline V gene data show CDR1 as MNHEY and CDR2 as SVGAGI. The V end lost 0 bases, the J end lost 2 bases, and 11 bases lay between the germline ends. The CDR3 loop reads CASSYSRTIGNQPQHF. DNA of the CDR3: TGTGCCAGCAGTTACTCACGGACAATCGGCAATCAGCCCCAGCATTTT.

The chain is built from TRBV6-5 and TRBJ2-7; possibly TRBD1 for D (6 bases). V was trimmed by 6 bases and J by 3 bases, leaving 12 bases between them. Germline-derived CDR1 and CDR2 are MNHEY and SVGAGI. The CDR3 is made up of 13 amino acids. CDR3 in amino acids: CASSRQDSYEQYF. CDR3 nucleotide sequence: TGTGCCAGCAGCCGCCAGGACAGCTACGAGCAGTACTTC.

The chain joins TRBV4-1 to TRBJ2-5; maybe TRBD1 (6 bases). This CDR3 is built from 16 residues. Trimming left V 0 bases short and J 3 bases short, with 14 bases between. The germline V gene has CDR1 MGHRA and CDR2 YSYEKL. CDR3 residues: CASSQDSGQGKETQYF. The CDR3 DNA reads TGCGCCAGCAGCCAAGATTCAGGGCAGGGGAAAGAGACCCAGTACTTC.

The V call is TRBV7-9, the J call TRBJ2-2, with no clear D. Germline-derived CDR1 and CDR2 are SEHNR and FQNEAQ (reference sequence). Trimming left V 1 base short and J 6 bases short, with 15 bases between. This CDR3 region has 16 residues. This CDR3 is CASSLVMIFEAGELFF. The CDR3 nucleotides read TGTGCCAGCAGCTTAGTTATGATATTCGAGGCCGGGGAGCTGTTTTTT.

This chain connects TRBV27 to TRBJ1-4; a possible D gene is TRBD1 (6 bases). The CDR3 length is 17 residues. CDR1 MNHEY and CDR2 SMNVEV come from the germline V gene (reference sequence). Trimming took 2 bases from V and 3 from J, leaving 16 bases between them. The CDR3 DNA reads as TGTGCCAGCAGTTTAAATGCAGGGGAGATAGCTAATGAAAAACTGTTTTTT. Amino acid sequence: CASSLNAGEIANEKLFF.

The chain joins TRBV7-3 to TRBJ2-1, with D possibly matching TRBD2 (6 bases). Germline loops: CDR1 SGHTA, CDR2 FQGTGA. With 2 bases removed from V and 10 bases from J, the gap between germline ends came to 9 bases. The CDR3 runs 12 residues. The CDR3 nucleotides read TGTGCCAGCAGCTTAGGTGGGGGGGAGCAGTTCTTC. Translation gives CASSLGGGEQFF.

This clone appeared a few times. In nucleotides, the CDR3 is TGTGCCAGCAGCTTATTGCAGGGCGGTGAAAAACTGTTTTTT. Translation: CASSLLQGGEKLFF. The rearrangement uses TRBV11-2 and TRBJ1-4; D is perhaps TRBD1 (5 bases). The germline V gene has CDR1 SGHAT and CDR2 FQNNGV. This CDR3 has 14 residues. Between the trimmed V and J ends, which lost 2 bases and 7 bases, there was a span of 11 bases.

This chain joins TRBV28 and TRBJ2-7, with a weak D call TRBD1 (6 bases). Germline V gene sequence: CDR1 MDHEN, CDR2 SYDVKM. The CDR3 totals 12 residues. Trimming left V 6 bases short and J 6 bases short, with 12 bases between. CDR3 sequence (DNA): TGTGCCAGCAGGGACCCACAGGGCGAGCAGTACTTC. This encodes CASRDPQGEQYF. Full variable domain (remainder filled in from reference TRBV28 and TRBJ2-7): DVKVTQSSRYLVKRTGEKVFLECVQDMDHENMFWYRQDPGLGLRLIYFSYDVKMKEKGDIPEGYSVSREKKERFSLILESASTNQTSMYLCASRDPQGEQYFGPGTRLTVT.

The chain links TRBV30 to TRBJ2-5; possible D gene TRBD1, 5 bases. Germline V gene lookup returns CDR1 GTSNPN and CDR2 SVGIG (reference sequence). Trimming removed 0 bases from V and 3 bases from J, with 11 bases in between. This CDR3 has 14 amino acids. The CDR3 sequence: CAWSVNRFKETQYF. The CDR3 region has the DNA TGTGCCTGGAGTGTTAACAGGTTTAAAGAGACCCAGTACTTC. The entire variable domain, with the rest obtained from reference TRBV30 and TRBJ2-5, is as follows: SQTIHQWPATLVQPVGSPLSLECTVEGTSNPNLYWYRQAAGRGLQLLFYSVGIGQISSEVPQNLSASRPQDRQFILSSKKLLLSDSGFYLCAWSVNRFKETQYFGPGTRLLVL.

This clone was found a few times. The V call is TRBV10-2, the J call TRBJ2-7, with 9 bases that match TRBD1. The CDR3 totals 14 residues. V gave up 5 bases and J gave up 3 bases; unmatched junction bases: 5. In germline, CDR1 is WSHSY, CDR2 SAAADI. For the CDR3, the DNA is TGCGCCAGCAGTATGGACAGGGGCTACTACGAGCAGTACTTC. Amino acid sequence: CASSMDRGYYEQYF.

Here the CDR3 reads CAWSARDRRFSGNTIYF. The CDR3 DNA reads TGTGCCTGGAGCGCTAGGGACAGGCGATTCTCTGGAAACACCATATATTTT. The chain recombines TRBV30 with TRBJ1-3; the match to TRBD1 covers 8 bases. CDR3 length: 17 amino acids. Germline V gene sequence: CDR1 GTSNPN, CDR2 SVGIG (reference sequence). The V gene end was trimmed by 3 bases and the J gene end by 0 bases; junction bases not matched to a gene: 10. The full variable domain, completed using reference TRBV30 and TRBJ1-3, is SQTIHQWPATLVQPVGSPLSLECTVEGTSNPNLYWYRQAAGRGLQLLFYSVGIGQISSEVPQNLSASRPQDRQFILSSKKLLLSDSGFYLCAWSARDRRFSGNTIYFGEGSWLTVV.

The rearrangement joins TRBV4-1 to TRBJ2-1; 9 bases are a match to TRBD1. V lost 0 bases to trimming and J lost 16 bases; unmatched junction nucleotides: 10. This CDR3 contains 14 residues. Germline-derived CDR1 and CDR2 are MGHRA and YSYEKL. CDR3 DNA: TGCGCCAGCAGCCAAGATTCGGGGACAGGGATGGTATTCTTC. Translating it yields CASSQDSGTGMVFF.

This rearrangement joins TRBV7-9 to TRBJ1-2; D remains unclear. The CDR3 has 14 amino acids. Germline V gives CDR1 SEHNR, CDR2 FQNEAQ (reference sequence). V dropped 5 bases and J dropped 0 bases, with 10 bases sitting between them. CDR3 in DNA: TGTGCCAGCAGCCTTAGCGTGTCTAACTATGGCTACACCTTC. It is translated as CASSLSVSNYGYTF.

CDR3 bases: TGTGCCAGTAGAACCTGGGCCACTGAAGCTTTCTTT. It codes for CASRTWATEAFF. J is TRBJ1-1 and V is TRBV19, with D unresolved. Germline CDR1 reads LNHDA; CDR2 reads SQIVND (reference sequence). The CDR3 consists of 12 residues. The V gene lost 6 bases and the J gene lost 4 bases, with 9 bases spanning the gap.

The chain carries TRBV6-4 and TRBJ1-2, with 7 nucleotides matching TRBD1. Germline loops: CDR1 MRHNA, CDR2 SNTAGT. J gave up 4 bases and V 4 bases, and 3 bases lay outside the gene matches. The CDR3 runs 13 residues. The CDR3: CASSGGDSYGYTF. CDR3 sequence (DNA): TGTGCCAGCAGTGGAGGGGACAGCTATGGCTACACCTTC.

A word on this clone: At the DNA level, this CDR3 is encoded by other sequences in the same sample as well. The chain carries TRBV18 and TRBJ1-4; D is unclear. In germline, CDR1 is KGHSH, CDR2 LQKENI. The CDR3 is made up of 13 amino acids. The V end lost 0 bases, the J end lost 8 bases, and 7 bases lay between the germline ends. The CDR3: CASSPPPGEKLFF. CDR3 in DNA: TGTGCCAGCTCACCACCCCCCGGGGAAAAACTGTTTTTT.

For this clone: The junction departs from germline at one end; a sequencing error may be responsible. The V call is TRBV7-9, the J call TRBJ1-2, with D hard to call. This CDR3 region has 10 residues. Germline V gene lookup returns CDR1 SEHNR and CDR2 FQNEAQ (reference sequence). This CDR3 is CSSSLDLETF. The CDR3, as DNA: TGTTCCAGCAGCTTAGACTTAGAAACCTTC.

The chain employs TRBV29-1 and TRBJ2-4; perhaps TRBD2 as D (6 bases). The CDR3 covers 17 residues. Trimming removed 7 bases from V and 1 base from J, with 23 bases in between. CDR1 and CDR2 (germline): SQVTM, ANQGSEA. This chain's CDR3 is CSARTRLGFSAKNIQYF. The CDR3 DNA is TGCAGCGCCCGCACCCGACTAGGTTTCTCGGCCAAAAACATTCAGTACTTC.

This clone was detected only a few times. The chain is built from TRBV28 and TRBJ1-3; possible D gene TRBD1, 6 bases. In germline, CDR1 is MDHEN, CDR2 SYDVKM. The CDR3 is 14 residues long. The ends were cut back, 7 bases at V and 4 bases at J, with 14 bases in the middle. The CDR3 here is CASIPRGVGNTIYF. CDR3 nucleotide sequence: TGTGCCAGCATTCCCAGGGGAGTAGGAAACACCATATATTTT.